One sample yielded the 24 T cell receptor beta chains listed below, sequenced in a study of regulatory T cells in long-lasting Graves disease (dated by TCRdb to the early 2020s). This specimen's time point label, interpreted: persistent/refractory GD, antithyroid drugs over 5 years with positive TRAb. RNA was extracted from PBMCs in TRIzol for both TCR sequencing and RNA sequencing. To prepare the library, multiplex PCR was applied. The reads were generated on an Illumina HiSeq 4000. To build TCR beta libraries, CDR3 regions were amplified by Arm-PCR using iRepertoire HTBI primers. TCRdb itself trimmed the public reads at Q25 with fastp, ran MiXCR and retained productive beta chains. Entries that share a CDR3 protein sequence are merged under the most common genes and DNA. The sample table contains under 450,000 distinct CDR3 sequences; only one count was recorded for about 23% of them. 25% to 35% of the sample lies in the top ten.

The material was peripheral blood mononuclear cells (PBMCs), obtained when the disease was refractory, from a patient treated with antithyroid drugs. The receptors here all came from a woman in her thirties or forties with Graves disease. Donor details come from another sample of the same person, matched by shared clones.

This clonotype appeared many times. The J gene is TRBJ1-4, the V gene TRBV28; D unclear. The CDR3 length is 16 residues. Germline values: CDR1 MDHEN, CDR2 SYDVKM. V was pared by 2 bases and J by 5 bases, with 15 bases between. CDR3 coding DNA: TGTGCCAGCAGTTTAGCTGACACTCGACTCAATGAAAAACTGTTTTTT. As protein: CASSLADTRLNEKLFF.

J is TRBJ2-1 and V is TRBV28; D perhaps matches TRBD2 (6 bases). Germline lookup yields CDR1 MDHEN and CDR2 SYDVKM. The CDR3 covers 16 residues. The V end lost 3 bases, the J end lost 5 bases, and 17 bases lay between the germline ends. CDR3 sequence: CASSLGYAGPNNEQFF. For the CDR3, the DNA is TGTGCCAGCAGTTTGGGGTACGCGGGGCCCAACAATGAGCAGTTCTTC.

This clonotype has ten or more counts. The chain couples TRBV28 to TRBJ2-5, with D unclear. CDR1 and CDR2 from the germline V gene are MDHEN and SYDVKM. There are 13 residues in the CDR3. The V end was cut by 2 bases, the J end by 4 bases, with 8 bases between. The CDR3, as DNA: TGTGCCAGCAGTTTAAGGTCTGTAGAGACCCAGTACTTC. It is translated as CASSLRSVETQYF.

Worth noting for this clonotype: This may be a read error: a much more frequent sequence differs by one nucleotide. No conserved phenylalanine or tryptophan ends this CDR3, so it is likely a read error. The chain joins TRBV29-1 to TRBJ2-5; the D gene could be TRBD1 or TRBD2 (5 bases each). The CDR3 length is 12 residues. Germline V gives CDR1 SQVTM, CDR2 ANQGSEA. Trimming left V 6 bases short and J 5 bases short, with 13 bases between. DNA for the CDR3: TGCAGCGTAGATCAGGGCGGGGAGACCCAGTACTCC. It encodes CSVDQGGETQYS.

The CDR3 region has the DNA TGTGCCAGCAGTTCTCGACTAGCGCGGCACGAGCAGTACTTC. This sequence encodes CASSSRLARHEQYF. This chain links TRBV12-3 or TRBV12-4 with TRBJ2-7; 8 bases match TRBD2. This CDR3 has 14 amino acids. J lost 5 bases, V lost 4 bases, and 7 bases had no gene match.

V gene TRBV6-5 combines with J gene TRBJ2-7, with D tentatively TRBD2 (6 bases). Germline loops: CDR1 MNHEY, CDR2 SVGAGI. This CDR3 is built from 16 residues. V lost 4 bases, J lost 2 bases, and 18 bases lay in between. The CDR3 here is CASSFPWTIYPYEQYF. The CDR3 DNA reads as TGTGCCAGCAGTTTTCCTTGGACTATATACCCCTACGAGCAGTACTTC.

This clonotype was detected many times. The V call is TRBV2, the J call TRBJ1-4, with D possibly matching TRBD1 (5 bases). V was trimmed by 6 bases and J by 10 bases, leaving 15 bases between them. From germline, CDR1 is SNHLY and CDR2 FYNNEI. The CDR3 loop spans 13 amino acids. Here the CDR3 reads CASRATQGGKLFF. As DNA, the CDR3 is TGTGCCAGCAGAGCCACCCAGGGTGGAAAACTGTTTTTT.

This clonotype was counted many times. This chain uses TRBV7-8 with TRBJ1-4; weak D call: TRBD1 (5 bases). This CDR3 region has 15 residues. V shed 7 bases and J shed 0 bases, with 12 bases lying between them. Germline V gives CDR1 SGHVS, CDR2 FQNEAQ. DNA of the CDR3: TGTGCCAGCAAACCACAGGCTGCAACTAATGAAAAACTGTTTTTT. Protein sequence: CASKPQAATNEKLFF. Filled out from reference TRBV7-8 and TRBJ1-4, the complete variable domain reads GAGVSQSPRYKVAKRGQDVALRCDPISGHVSLFWYQQALGQGPEFLTYFQNEAQLDKSGLPSDRFFAERPEGSVSTLKIQRTQQEDSAVYLCASKPQAATNEKLFFGSGTQLSVL.

There are a few counts of this clonotype. The chain has TRBV10-1 and TRBJ2-2, with D possibly being TRBD1 (6 bases). There are 14 residues in the CDR3. The germline V gene encodes CDR1 WNHNN and CDR2 SYGVQD (reference sequence). Trimming cost V 5 bases and J 6 bases, with 13 bases left between them. Here the CDR3 DNA reads TGCGCCAGCAGTCCACAGGGTTACTCCGGGGAGCTGTTTTTT. Its translation: CASSPQGYSGELFF.

This clonotype was seen at least ten times. The chain employs TRBV11-2 and TRBJ1-6, with no clear D. CDR1 SGHAT and CDR2 FQNNGV come from the germline V gene. The V end was cut by 6 bases, the J end by 14 bases, with 11 bases between. The CDR3 extends over 11 amino acids. The CDR3 nucleotides are TGTGCCAGCAGGGAAGACGGTGCCCTCCACTTT. Translated: CASREDGALHF. Drawing the rest from reference TRBV11-2 and TRBJ1-6, the complete variable domain is EAGVAQSPRYKIIEKRQSVAFWCNPISGHATLYWYQQILGQGPKLLIQFQNNGVVDDSQLPKDRFSAERLKGVDSTLKIQPAKLEDSAVYLCASREDGALHFGNGTRLTVT.

This clonotype was counted a few times. This chain connects TRBV30 to TRBJ2-7; 11 nucleotides align to TRBD2. The CDR3 has 14 amino acids. V lost 8 bases, J lost 4 bases, and 10 bases stayed unmatched. Germline V gene data show CDR1 as GTSNPN and CDR2 as SVGIG (reference sequence). The CDR3 protein is CAGLAGGPPYEQYF. CDR3 DNA: TGTGCCGGTTTAGCGGGAGGGCCGCCGTACGAGCAGTACTTC.

The chain is built from TRBV28 and TRBJ2-3; TRBD2 matches 10 bases. Germline V gene data show CDR1 as MDHEN and CDR2 as SYDVKM. The CDR3 sequence is 18 residues long. V trimming: 3 bases; J trimming: 1 base; junction bases outside the gene matches: 10. CDR3 sequence: CASSLWGRTSGGTDTQYF. The CDR3 DNA follows: TGTGCCAGCAGTTTGTGGGGCAGGACTAGCGGAGGCACAGATACGCAGTATTTT.

This clonotype was detected only a few times. This chain uses TRBV20-1 with TRBJ1-5; D might be TRBD1 (6 bases). V gave up 5 bases and J gave up 7 bases, with 18 bases separating them. The CDR3 covers 14 residues. Germline V gives CDR1 DFQATT, CDR2 SNEGSKA (reference sequence). The CDR3, as DNA: TGCAGTGCTCCCATAGGGGGGGCGAGCCAGCCCCAGCATTTT. Translating it yields CSAPIGGASQPQHF.

The chain links TRBV12-3 or TRBV12-4 to TRBJ2-1, with 11 bases that match TRBD2. Germline trimming cut 2 bases from V and 8 bases from J; bases unmatched to any gene: 8. The CDR3 is made up of 16 amino acids. The CDR3 DNA reads as TGTGCCAGCAGTTTAAGAGGGCTAGCGGGAGGCTATGAGCAGTTCTTC. As protein: CASSLRGLAGGYEQFF.

This clonotype was recorded a few times. The chain employs TRBV7-3 and TRBJ1-5; D gene uncertain. Germline values: CDR1 SGHTA, CDR2 FQGTGA. V lost 6 bases, J lost 5 bases, and 29 bases lay in between. The CDR3 has 19 residues. The chain's CDR3 is CASSGRTKMSAKDYQPQHF. The CDR3 bases are TGTGCCAGCAGTGGGCGCACGAAAATGTCAGCCAAAGATTATCAGCCCCAGCATTTT.

V and J are TRBV6-2 or TRBV6-3 and TRBJ2-3, with D possibly being TRBD2 (7 bases). V was trimmed by 2 bases and J by 3 bases, leaving 12 bases between them. Germline loops: CDR1 MNHEY, CDR2 SVGEGT. The CDR3 is 15 amino acids. The CDR3, as DNA: TGTGCCAGCAGTTACGAGGGGGGGGAGACAGATACGCAGTATTTT. Protein: CASSYEGGETDTQYF.

The chain has TRBV10-3 and TRBJ1-1; D is unclear. Trimming stripped 8 bases from V and 11 bases from J, with 24 bases between. The CDR3 loop spans 14 amino acids. Germline loops: CDR1 ENHRY, CDR2 SYGVKD. CDR3 nucleotides: TGTGCCATCCGTCGACCCGAATATACCGAGATTGCTTTCTTT. Protein sequence: CAIRRPEYTEIAFF.

This clonotype was detected many times. This chain's CDR3 is CASSYAAGAGPYEQYF. The CDR3 DNA reads as TGTGCCAGCAGTTACGCCGCCGGGGCGGGTCCCTACGAGCAGTACTTC. This rearrangement joins TRBV6-5 to TRBJ2-7; D may match TRBD1 or TRBD2 (5 bases each). The V end was cut by 2 bases, the J end by 2 bases, with 16 bases between. The germline gives CDR1 MNHEY, CDR2 SVGAGI. This CDR3 region has 16 residues.

This clonotype occurred many times. V gene TRBV7-8 combines with J gene TRBJ2-6; no definite D call. V was shortened by 2 bases and J by 0 bases, with 8 bases between the two germline ends. The CDR3 spans 16 residues. Germline lookup yields CDR1 SGHVS and CDR2 FQNEAQ. CDR3 sequence: CASSLWFVSGANVLTF. The DNA of the CDR3 is TGTGCCAGCAGCTTATGGTTTGTCTCTGGGGCCAACGTCCTGACTTTC.

CDR3: CASRVLDRYNEQFF. In DNA, the CDR3 is TGTGCCAGCAGGGTCTTAGACCGCTACAATGAGCAGTTCTTC. The chain recombines TRBV28 with TRBJ2-1, with D unresolved. V gave up 6 bases and J gave up 3 bases, with 12 bases separating them. This CDR3 is 14 amino acids long. Per germline, CDR1 MDHEN and CDR2 SYDVKM. The full variable domain, in which reference TRBV28 and TRBJ2-1 provide the parts outside the CDR3, is DVKVTQSSRYLVKRTGEKVFLECVQDMDHENMFWYRQDPGLGLRLIYFSYDVKMKEKGDIPEGYSVSREKKERFSLILESASTNQTSMYLCASRVLDRYNEQFFGPGTRLTVL.

This clonotype was counted between two and nine times. V is TRBV5-1 and J is TRBJ1-6, with 8 bases identical to TRBD1. The CDR3 runs 16 residues. V was clipped by 4 bases and J by 4 bases; unmatched bases: 7. Germline-derived CDR1 and CDR2 are SGHRS and YFSETQ. CDR3 amino acids: CASSPGGPLYNSPLHF. In DNA form, the CDR3 reads TGCGCCAGCAGCCCAGGGGGCCCGTTGTATAATTCACCCCTCCACTTT.

This clonotype was seen a few times. The chain couples TRBV5-1 to TRBJ2-2; D is tentatively TRBD1 or TRBD2 (5 bases each). V was clipped by 4 bases and J by 1 base, with 11 bases between them. The germline CDR1 and CDR2 sequences are SGHRS and YFSETQ. The CDR3 contains 15 residues. CDR3 protein: CASSRGVGNTGELFF. The CDR3 region has the DNA TGCGCCAGCAGCCGGGGCGTCGGGAACACCGGGGAGCTGTTTTTT.

The genes are TRBV29-1 and TRBJ2-2; 7 nucleotides match TRBD1. The length of the CDR3 is 13 residues. The V segment lost 4 bases and the J segment 5 bases; nucleotides outside the gene matches: 4. Germline V gene sequence: CDR1 SQVTM, CDR2 ANQGSEA. The CDR3 spells CSVVKGATGELFF. Here the CDR3 DNA reads TGCAGCGTTGTTAAGGGGGCGACCGGGGAGCTGTTTTTT.

The V and J genes are TRBV20-1 and TRBJ2-7; 11 positions match TRBD1. CDR3 length equals 14 residues. V lost 1 base and J lost 3; bases outside the gene matches: 2. Germline V gene data show CDR1 as DFQATT and CDR2 as SNEGSKA (reference sequence). In DNA form, the CDR3 reads TGCAGTGCTAGAGGGGACAGGGGGATCTACGAGCAGTACTTC. Protein sequence: CSARGDRGIYEQYF.